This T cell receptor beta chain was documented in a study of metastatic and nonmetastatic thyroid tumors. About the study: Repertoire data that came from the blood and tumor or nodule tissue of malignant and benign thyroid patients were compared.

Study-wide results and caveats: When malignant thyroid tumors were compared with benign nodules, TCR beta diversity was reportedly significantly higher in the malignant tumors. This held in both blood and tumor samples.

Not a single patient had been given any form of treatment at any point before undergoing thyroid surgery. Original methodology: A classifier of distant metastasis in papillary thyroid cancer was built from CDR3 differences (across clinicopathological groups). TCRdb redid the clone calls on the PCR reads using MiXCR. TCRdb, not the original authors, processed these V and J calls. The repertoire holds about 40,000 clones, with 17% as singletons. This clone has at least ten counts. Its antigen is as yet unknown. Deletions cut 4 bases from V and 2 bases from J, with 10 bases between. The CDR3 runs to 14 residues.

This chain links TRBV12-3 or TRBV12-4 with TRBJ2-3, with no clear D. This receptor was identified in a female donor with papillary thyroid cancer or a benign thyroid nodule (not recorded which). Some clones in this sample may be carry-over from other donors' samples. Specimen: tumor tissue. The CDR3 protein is CASSYGQSTDTQYF. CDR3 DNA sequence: TGTGCCAGCAGTTATGGGCAGTCCACAGATACGCAGTATTTT.